This entry lists 15 T cell receptor beta chains sequenced from one sample in a study of shared clonotypes between healthy human individuals. The method was immunoSEQ multiplex PCR; TCRdb's version includes in-frame clones alone and lacks a portion of them. The sample shows some 2.1 million clones, roughly 94% of them seen only once. What was sequenced was naive CD4+ T cells sorted from blood. Subset denoted: CD45RA+ positively selected. These receptors all stem from a man between 18 and 35 years old in good health.

The rearrangement uses TRBV4-3 and TRBJ1-1; D is undetermined. The CDR3 sequence is 15 residues long. The V gene's germline CDR1 is LGHNA and CDR2 YSLEER. Deletions cut 1 base from V and 5 bases from J, with 14 bases between. The CDR3 is CASSQGPAGGTEAFF. CDR3 sequence (DNA): TGCGCCAGCAGCCAAGGGCCGGCGGGAGGAACTGAAGCTTTCTTT.

The genes are TRBV10-3 and TRBJ2-7, with 8 bases identical to TRBD2. The CDR3 contains 14 residues. The junction had 6 bases not matched to a gene; V was cut back by 8 bases and J by 0 bases. Looked up from germline, CDR1 is ENHRY and CDR2 is SYGVKD. The CDR3, as DNA: TGTGCCATCTGGGCGGGAGGATCCTCCTACGAGCAGTACTTC. Its translation is CAIWAGGSSYEQYF.

About this clone: Other DNA sequences from this sample encode an identical CDR3 as well. J is TRBJ1-3 and V is TRBV5-1; D unresolved. CDR1 and CDR2 (germline): SGHRS, YFSETQ. The CDR3 covers 15 residues. Trimming removed 0 bases from V and 2 bases from J, with 9 bases in between. The CDR3 DNA reads TGCGCCAGCAGCTTGGCCGGTGGGCCTGGAAACACCATATATTTT. The encoded protein is CASSLAGGPGNTIYF.

The chain combines TRBV6-1 with TRBJ1-1; D remains ambiguous. This CDR3 comprises 13 residues. Trimming left V 4 bases short and J 1 base short, with 7 bases between. Germline V lookup: CDR1 MNHNS, CDR2 SASEGT. CDR3: CASSVSENTEAFF. The DNA for the CDR3 is TGTGCCAGCAGTGTCTCAGAGAACACTGAAGCTTTCTTT.

This clone was counted a single time. This chain uses TRBV7-9 with TRBJ1-6, with 7 bases that match TRBD1. V shed 5 bases and J 7 bases; nucleotides not matched to a gene: 8. Germline V lookup: CDR1 SEHNR, CDR2 FQNEAQ (reference sequence). CDR3 length: 15 residues. CDR3 bases: TGTGCCAGCAGCGGGCTTCTGACAGGGAATTCACCCCTCCACTTT. It codes for CASSGLLTGNSPLHF.

Regarding this clone: Other DNA variants within this sample encode the same CDR3. The chain links TRBV7-9 to TRBJ2-2; no reliable D call. This CDR3 is 13 amino acids long. V lost 4 bases and J lost 1, with 4 bases in between. The germline V gene encodes CDR1 SEHNR and CDR2 FQNEAQ (reference sequence). The CDR3 sequence is CASSSRNTGELFF. The CDR3 DNA reads as TGTGCCAGCAGCTCTAGGAACACCGGGGAGCTGTTTTTT.

The chain joins TRBV6-5 to TRBJ2-2; no definite D call. This CDR3 region has 15 residues. Germline V gene sequence: CDR1 MNHEY, CDR2 SVGAGI. With 1 base removed from V and 1 base from J, the gap between germline ends came to 7 bases. CDR3 nucleotides: TGTGCCAGCAGTTACTTGAACAGGAACACCGGGGAGCTGTTTTTT. Translating it yields CASSYLNRNTGELFF.

The chain carries TRBV4-1 and TRBJ2-3; maybe TRBD2 (5 bases). From germline, CDR1 is MGHRA and CDR2 YSYEKL. The V and J ends lost 4 bases and 8 bases respectively, with 7 bases between them. This CDR3 has 11 amino acids. DNA for the CDR3: TGCGCCAGCAGCCTTGAGGGTACGCAGTATTTT. Its protein product is CASSLEGTQYF.

The CDR3 here is CASSRTGYYEQYF. CDR3 bases: TGTGCCAGCAGCCGGACAGGCTACTACGAGCAGTACTTC. The chain has TRBV7-2 and TRBJ2-7, with 7 bases that match TRBD1. Germline loops: CDR1 SGHTA, CDR2 FQGNSA. Trimming removed 5 bases from V and 3 bases from J; junction bases left unmatched: 4. The CDR3 totals 13 residues.

The gene calls are TRBV9 and TRBJ1-1; no clear D. V gave up 2 bases and J gave up 0 bases, with 5 bases separating them. The CDR3 has 13 amino acids. From germline, CDR1 is SGDLS and CDR2 YYNGEE. CDR3 residues: CASSVHMNTEAFF. The CDR3 DNA follows: TGTGCCAGCAGCGTCCACATGAACACTGAAGCTTTCTTT. Full variable domain (remainder filled in from reference TRBV9 and TRBJ1-1): DSGVTQTPKHLITATGQRVTLRCSPRSGDLSVYWYQQSLDQGLQFLIQYYNGEERAKGNILERFSAQQFPDLHSELNLSSLELGDSALYFCASSVHMNTEAFFGQGTRLTVV.

V and J are TRBV18 and TRBJ1-1; TRBD1 might be the D (5 bases). This CDR3 is 16 amino acids long. Germline CDR1 KGHSH, CDR2 LQKENI. V was shortened by 0 bases and J by 1 base, with 12 bases between the two germline ends. CDR3 DNA: TGTGCCAGCTCACCACCGGCAGGGAGGACGAACACTGAAGCTTTCTTT. This encodes CASSPPAGRTNTEAFF.

CDR3 sequence reads: CASSLRSADRVDEKLFF. DNA for the CDR3: TGTGCCAGCAGCTTAAGGTCAGCTGACAGGGTGGATGAAAAACTGTTTTTT. The chain is built from TRBV7-9 and TRBJ1-4; 7 nucleotides agree with TRBD1. Germline CDR1 and CDR2: SEHNR and FQNEAQ (reference sequence). The trim removed 2 bases at V and 6 bases at J, leaving 12 bases unmatched. The CDR3 runs to 17 residues. Based on the CDR3 plus reference TRBV7-9 and TRBJ1-4, the full variable domain is DTGVSQNPRHKITKRGQNVTFRCDPISEHNRLYWYRQTLGQGPEFLTYFQNEAQLEKSRLLSDRFSAERPKGSFSTLEIQRTEQGDSAMYLCASSLRSADRVDEKLFFGSGTQLSVL.

The rearrangement uses TRBV6-5 and TRBJ1-6; no definite D call. CDR1 is MNHEY and CDR2 is SVGAGI in the germline V gene. The CDR3 contains 12 residues. Trimming took 2 bases from V and 13 from J, leaving 9 bases between them. CDR3 coding DNA: TGTGCCAGCAGTTACCCTGGCCAGCCCCTCCACTTT. It yields the protein CASSYPGQPLHF.

The V call is TRBV6-5, the J call TRBJ1-1; D is uncertain. Trimming took off 0 bases at V and 0 bases at J, with 5 bases between the two ends. Looked up from germline, CDR1 is MNHEY and CDR2 is SVGAGI. This CDR3 spans 14 amino acids. CDR3 DNA sequence: TGTGCCAGCAGTTACTCAGGAATGAACACTGAAGCTTTCTTT. Protein sequence: CASSYSGMNTEAFF.

The rearrangement links TRBV7-2 to TRBJ2-5; tentatively, D is TRBD2 (6 bases). V was trimmed by 4 bases and J by 5 bases, leaving 23 bases between them. CDR3 length equals 17 residues. Germline V CDR1 and CDR2: SGHTA, FQGNSA. CDR3 DNA sequence: TGTGCCAGCAGCTACACCGGGAGCGTGTTGTTAGGGGAGACCCAGTACTTC. Its protein product is CASSYTGSVLLGETQYF. The variable domain in full, completed from reference TRBV7-2 and TRBJ2-5, reads GAGVSQSPSNKVTEKGKDVELRCDPISGHTALYWYRQSLGQGLEFLIYFQGNSAPDKSGLPSDRFSAERTGGSVSTLTIQRTQQEDSAVYLCASSYTGSVLLGETQYFGPGTRLLVL.